The T cell receptor beta chain under discussion was sequenced for a study of Tregs in tolerant kidney transplant recipients. Note on this clone: As yet, its antigen is unknown.

Thawed PBMCs were FACS-sorted into unstimulated CD4+CD25+CD127- regulatory T cells, CD4+CD25- non-regulatory cells, CD4 and CD8 cells. Here immunoSEQ multiplex PCR was the method, and the copy in TCRdb shows in-frame clones only, minus some. The sample lists 90,000 to 150,000 clones; approximately 90% were seen once. Broader study findings: No direct test of biological reproducibility was done here. The small number of patients limits these findings pending further validation. Expanding Tregs on activated donor B cells appeared to best identify donor-specific TCRbeta clones.

This CDR3 comprises 15 residues. The V end was cut by 2 bases, the J end by 4 bases, with 14 bases between. The V gene's germline CDR1 is MNHEY and CDR2 SVGAGI. This sequence originates from a human donor in good health. The chain has TRBV6-5 and TRBJ1-2; no definite D call. The sample consisted of CD4+ T cells from blood. CDR3 residues: CASSYGQSEIYGYTF. The CDR3 DNA is TGTGCCAGCAGTTACGGGCAGAGCGAGATCTATGGCTACACCTTC.